The T cell receptor (beta chain) described here comes from a study of identical twins (dated by TCRdb to the mid-2010s). Background on the whole study: To test whether fetal clonotypes persist, this study deep-sequenced TCR alpha and beta repertoires from monozygotic twins, from unrelated adults of various ages, and from cord blood. To rule out contamination, replicate twin experiments were performed at different times with different library preparation protocols. Beyond this particular receptor, the publication reports: Fewer insertions were carried by abundant cord blood beta clonotypes; a weaker similar trend was observed in young adult naive repertoires, while no such trend was observed in memory repertoires. A weaker excess of twin sharing was found in beta out-of-frame sequences because the signal-to-noise ratio was lowered by fewer shared sequences. Because the same donors could not be followed over many years, conclusions were based on cross-sectional statistical analysis. In monozygotic twins, recombination models systematically underestimated out-of-frame TCR alpha sharing, but the models matched the sharing seen between unrelated individuals. Compared with coincidental sharing between unrelated individuals, out-of-frame TCR alpha sequences shared between twins showed an excess of sequences with low generation probability. Zero-insertion analyses could be partly confounded by invariant T cells such as MAIT and iNKT, though diverse VJ usage argued against such confounding for most clonotypes.

Receptors were amplified or captured by 5' RACE. The sequencer was an Illumina HiSeq 2000. A universal primer binding site was introduced by template switching, and a unique molecular identifier was present in the final cDNA, enabling accurate counting of TCR cDNA molecules. First-strand cDNA for TCR alpha and beta chains was synthesized from specific primers in the conserved constant-segment region. Each cDNA library was double barcoded, with a SMART-Mk sample barcode plus Illumina barcodes, to control for contamination. TruSeq adapter sequences and Illumina sample barcodes were added in two successive PCR steps. Sequencing of the TCR alpha and beta cDNA libraries was done on the Illumina HiSeq platform using custom primers. The published analysis was carried out like this. Raw reads were processed with MiGEC to extract unique molecular identifiers, and MiXCR was used to determine CDR3 positions. For each individual, recombination models were inferred using an EM algorithm with the repgenHMM and IGoR tools. The analysis of shared clonotypes was done with the tcR package in R, with sharing normalized by the product of cloneset sizes. To study raw recombination without the effects of thymic and clonal selection, out-of-frame nonproductive sequences were analyzed. TCRdb applied fastp at Q25 and MiXCR to the public reads, then kept only in-frame beta chains. All rows with the same CDR3 protein become a single entry with the most common DNA and genes. V and J calls and clone size were set by TCRdb, not the authors. The sample profile shows fewer than 250,000 distinct CDR3 sequences; around a tenth of them were found once. The biggest ten clones account for 5.1% of the sample.

Only healthy Caucasian donors were included. Miltenyi CD45RO+ enrichment and human naive T-cell isolation kits were used to isolate memory (CD45RO+) and naive T cells from PBMC. The CDR1 and CDR2 encoded by the germline V gene (reference sequence) are DFQATT and SNEGSKA. The V end gives up 5 bases and the J end 7 bases, leaving 14 bases in the junction not matched to a gene. Its CDR3 holds 15 amino acids, cysteine through phenylalanine. The read is trimmed to its CDR3 DNA, 45 bases read in frame from base 1. In this sample, this clonotype turned up many times. It has no known antigen specificity. No base qualities exist here, and no much larger clone lies one base off it.

Sequencing was done on a sample of memory (CD45RO+) T cells sorted from blood. Explained via the paper, the cell subset or site label denotes: CD45RO+ enriched T cells. This TCR was recovered from a woman under 30 in good health. Recombination joined TRBV20-1 with TRBJ2-1, and TRBD2 matches 7 of the central bases. The nucleotides are TGCAGTGCTGTCGCCGGGACTAACGCAGGAAATGAGCAGTTCTTC. Its product reads: CSAVAGTNAGNEQFF.